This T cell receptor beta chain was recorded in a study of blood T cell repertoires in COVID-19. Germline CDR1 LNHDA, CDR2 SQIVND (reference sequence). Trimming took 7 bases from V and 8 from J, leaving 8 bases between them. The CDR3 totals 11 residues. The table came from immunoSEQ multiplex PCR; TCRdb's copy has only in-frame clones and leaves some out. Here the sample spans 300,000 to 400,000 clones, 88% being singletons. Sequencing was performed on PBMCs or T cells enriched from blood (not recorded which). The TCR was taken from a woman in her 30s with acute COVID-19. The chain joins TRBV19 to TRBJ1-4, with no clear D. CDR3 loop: CASTEREKLFF. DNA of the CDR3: TGTGCCAGTACTGAGAGAGAAAAACTGTTTTTT.